These 31 T cell receptor beta chains originate from one sample sequenced in a study of control samples from healthy donors and cancer patients. Only in-frame clones appear in the TCRdb table, and some are missing; sequencing was by immunoSEQ multiplex PCR. The profile shows 90,000 to 150,000 clones, 90% to 95% of them singletons. Input material: blood. These receptors were taken from a woman aged 18 to 35 in good health.

This clone is a singleton in its sample. The gene calls are TRBV15 and TRBJ2-3; 11 nucleotides agree with TRBD2. The CDR3 loop spans 19 amino acids. With V trimmed by 1 base and J by 1 base, 10 bases remained unmatched. In germline, CDR1 is LNHNV, CDR2 YYDKDF (reference sequence). The CDR3 DNA sequence: TGTGCCACCAGCAGAGCCAGCCTAGCGGGGGGTAAGGGCACAGATACGCAGTATTTT. This sequence encodes CATSRASLAGGKGTDTQYF. Filled out from reference TRBV15 and TRBJ2-3, the complete variable domain reads DAMVIQNPRYQVTQFGKPVTLSCSQTLNHNVMYWYQQKSSQAPKLLFHYYDKDFNNEADTPDNFQSRRPNTSFCFLDIRSPGLGDTAMYLCATSRASLAGGKGTDTQYFGPGTRLTVL.

The rearrangement joins TRBV4-1 to TRBJ2-3; 8 bases are a match to TRBD2. The length of the CDR3 is 13 residues. CDR1 is MGHRA, CDR2 YSYEKL, per germline. The CDR3 DNA is TGCGCTACTAGCGGAACCGTGTCGGAACTGCAGTATTTT. It yields the protein CATSGTVSELQYF.

The chain combines TRBV28 with TRBJ2-7; possible D gene TRBD1, 6 bases. Trimming removed 5 bases from V and 3 bases from J, with 14 bases in between. CDR3 length equals 14 residues. Germline V gene lookup returns CDR1 MDHEN and CDR2 SYDVKM. CDR3 DNA: TGTGCCAGCAGTGGACAGTTGATTAACTACGAGCAGTACTTC. This encodes CASSGQLINYEQYF.

This sequence joins TRBV7-2 and TRBJ2-3; D gene unclear. Germline loops: CDR1 SGHTA, CDR2 FQGNSA. The germline V and J ends were trimmed by 5 bases and 3 bases, with 15 bases remaining between them. The CDR3 consists of 15 residues. The CDR3 loop is CASSITTRMTDTQYF. CDR3 coding DNA: TGTGCCAGCAGCATAACGACACGGATGACAGATACGCAGTATTTT.

This chain connects TRBV6-2 or TRBV6-3 to TRBJ1-5, with 7 bases identical to TRBD1. The CDR3 loop spans 12 amino acids. Losses at the gene ends were 6 bases for V and 6 bases for J; bases not matched to a gene: 2. Per the germline V gene, CDR1 is MNHEY and CDR2 is SVGEGT. The CDR3 loop is CASSQGVQPQHF. In nucleotides, the CDR3 is TGTGCCAGCAGCCAGGGGGTTCAGCCCCAGCATTTT.

This rearrangement joins TRBV9 to TRBJ1-2; D is undetermined. CDR3 length: 14 amino acids. The V and J ends lost 4 bases and 4 bases respectively, with 14 bases between them. In germline, CDR1 is SGDLS, CDR2 YYNGEE. The CDR3 DNA reads as TGTGCCAGCAGCCCAAATCCCCCGGGCTATGGCTACACCTTC. Amino acid sequence: CASSPNPPGYGYTF.

This chain joins TRBV18 and TRBJ1-5; D is perhaps TRBD1 (6 bases). Per germline, CDR1 KGHSH and CDR2 LQKENI. Trimming took 6 bases from V and 7 from J, leaving 16 bases between them. CDR3 size: 14 residues. The CDR3 DNA follows: TGTGCCAGCTCCCAATCCAGGGGTAACCAGCCCCAGCATTTT. Translation: CASSQSRGNQPQHF. Full variable domain (rest looked up from reference TRBV18 and TRBJ1-5): NAGVMQNPRHLVRRRGQEARLRCSPMKGHSHVYWYRQLPEEGLKFMVYLQKENIIDESGMPKERFSAEFPKEGPSILRIQQVVRGDSAAYFCASSQSRGNQPQHFGDGTRLSIL.

J is TRBJ1-1 and V is TRBV7-9; tentatively, D is TRBD1 (6 bases). The CDR3 has 14 amino acids. In germline, CDR1 is SEHNR, CDR2 FQNEAQ (reference sequence). V was pared by 5 bases and J by 4 bases, with 14 bases between. The CDR3 sequence is CASSPDSTGTEAFF. CDR3 bases: TGTGCCAGCAGCCCGGACAGCACAGGCACTGAAGCTTTCTTT. The full variable domain, completed using reference TRBV7-9 and TRBJ1-1, is DTGVSQNPRHKITKRGQNVTFRCDPISEHNRLYWYRQTLGQGPEFLTYFQNEAQLEKSRLLSDRFSAERPKGSFSTLEIQRTEQGDSAMYLCASSPDSTGTEAFFGQGTRLTVV.

The chain links TRBV7-9 to TRBJ2-7, with D perhaps assigned TRBD1 or TRBD2 (5 bases each). This CDR3 is built from 16 residues. The V and J ends lost 4 bases and 2 bases respectively, with 18 bases between them. Germline CDR1 and CDR2: SEHNR and FQNEAQ (reference sequence). The CDR3 nucleotides read TGTGCCAGCAGCTATTTGACCGGGACGGCTACCTACGAGCAGTACTTC. It specifies CASSYLTGTATYEQYF.

The chain links TRBV5-1 to TRBJ1-3, with 7 bases matching TRBD1. The CDR3 is made up of 15 amino acids. After removal of 2 bases from V and 2 bases from J, the junction contained 4 bases not matched to a gene. In germline, CDR1 is SGHRS, CDR2 YFSETQ. The CDR3 nucleotides read TGCGCCAGCAGCTTTGACAGGGATCCTGGAAACACCATATATTTT. It yields the protein CASSFDRDPGNTIYF.

The chain employs TRBV7-6 and TRBJ1-1; D gene ambiguous. This CDR3 has 16 residues. Germline CDR1 and CDR2: SGHVS and FNYEAQ. The V end was cut by 5 bases, the J end by 8 bases, with 24 bases between. In nucleotides, the CDR3 is TGTGCCAGCAGCCGTCTCGGTACCGTATACCATAGGGAAGCTTTCTTT. This gives the protein CASSRLGTVYHREAFF.

This chain links TRBV9 with TRBJ2-2; 10 positions agree with TRBD2. V lost 3 bases, J lost 7 bases, and 12 bases stayed unmatched. CDR1 is SGDLS, CDR2 YYNGEE, per germline. This CDR3 has 17 amino acids. The CDR3 bases are TGTGCCAGCAGCGACCGGCTAGCGGGAGTCGGTATCGGGGAGCTGTTTTTT. Protein product: CASSDRLAGVGIGELFF. The variable domain in full, with the rest retrieved from reference TRBV9 and TRBJ2-2, is DSGVTQTPKHLITATGQRVTLRCSPRSGDLSVYWYQQSLDQGLQFLIQYYNGEERAKGNILERFSAQQFPDLHSELNLSSLELGDSALYFCASSDRLAGVGIGELFFGEGSRLTVL.

The chain has TRBV15 and TRBJ2-7, with 9 bases lining up with TRBD1. Germline assignment: CDR1 LNHNV and CDR2 YYDKDF (reference sequence). The ends lost 4 bases at V and 1 base at J; junction bases unmatched: 5. CDR3 length equals 15 residues. In DNA, the CDR3 is TGTGCCACCAGCAAAGGGGGACAGGGTTCCTACGAGCAGTACTTC. This codes for CATSKGGQGSYEQYF.

The V gene is TRBV19, the J gene TRBJ2-1, with D possibly TRBD1 on 6 matching bases. Between the trimmed V and J ends, which lost 5 bases and 3 bases, there was a span of 14 bases. Germline V gene data show CDR1 as LNHDA and CDR2 as SQIVND (reference sequence). The CDR3 contains 15 residues. CDR3 amino acids: CASSLVGASYNEQFF. The CDR3 bases are TGTGCCAGTAGTTTGGTGGGGGCTAGCTACAATGAGCAGTTCTTC.

The chain has TRBV7-2 and TRBJ1-3; 7 positions match TRBD1. Germline trimming cut 3 bases from V and 4 bases from J; bases unmatched to any gene: 9. The CDR3 is 16 residues long. Germline V gene sequence: CDR1 SGHTA, CDR2 FQGNSA. The CDR3 bases are TGTGCCAGCAGCTTCGGGGCCGGGACAGCAGGAAACACCATATATTTT. Translated, it gives CASSFGAGTAGNTIYF.

The chain joins TRBV28 to TRBJ2-1; weak D call: TRBD1 (5 bases). Germline assignment: CDR1 MDHEN and CDR2 SYDVKM. This CDR3 has 14 amino acids. The V end lost 6 bases, the J end lost 3 bases, and 12 bases lay between the germline ends. As DNA, the CDR3 is TGTGCCAGCAGCCACGGACAAATCTACAATGAGCAGTTCTTC. Protein sequence: CASSHGQIYNEQFF.

The rearrangement uses TRBV3-1 (or the pseudogene TRBV3-2) and TRBJ2-7, with 15 nucleotides matching TRBD2. CDR3 size: 21 residues. Germline CDR1 LGHDT, CDR2 YNNKEL (reference sequence). After removal of 0 bases from V and 7 bases from J, the junction contained 19 bases not matched to a gene. CDR3 sequence reads: CASSQDHLGLAGGPAGCEQYF. DNA of the CDR3: TGTGCCAGCAGCCAAGATCATTTGGGACTAGCGGGAGGCCCCGCAGGATGTGAGCAGTACTTC.

This clone was observed once. The rearrangement uses TRBV28 and TRBJ2-7; D ambiguous. The CDR3 is 12 amino acids. Germline V lookup: CDR1 MDHEN, CDR2 SYDVKM. Trimming took off 3 bases at V and 6 bases at J, with 9 bases between the two ends. CDR3 DNA: TGTGCCAGCAGTTTCTTAGGTTTCGAGCAGTACTTC. The encoded protein is CASSFLGFEQYF.

CDR3 region: CASSPGPGYEQYF. CDR3 sequence (DNA): TGTGCCAGCAGCCCTGGCCCGGGATACGAGCAGTACTTC. The rearrangement links TRBV5-4 to TRBJ2-7; possible D gene TRBD2, 5 bases. The CDR3 contains 13 residues. Trimming removed 4 bases from V and 4 bases from J, with 12 bases in between. Germline lookup yields CDR1 SGHNT and CDR2 YYREEE (reference sequence).

This rearrangement joins TRBV5-5 to TRBJ2-2, with TRBD2 matching over 9 bases. The CDR3 runs to 18 residues. V lost 3 bases to trimming and J lost 1 base; unmatched junction nucleotides: 10. Germline values: CDR1 SGHKS, CDR2 YYEKEE (reference sequence). Here the CDR3 reads CASSSPSGNYWNTGELFF. The CDR3 coding sequence is TGTGCCAGCAGCTCACCTAGCGGGAATTATTGGAACACCGGGGAGCTGTTTTTT.

The chain recombines TRBV29-1 with TRBJ2-7, with TRBD2 as a possible D gene (5 bases). The germline CDR1 and CDR2 sequences are SQVTM and ANQGSEA. The CDR3 is made up of 13 amino acids. The V gene lost 7 bases and the J gene lost 1 base, with 14 bases spanning the gap. CDR3 residues: CSAMLGVSYEQYF. DNA of the CDR3: TGCAGCGCTATGCTCGGGGTTTCCTACGAGCAGTACTTC.

This clone came up once. V is TRBV9 and J is TRBJ2-1, with no clear D. Germline V gives CDR1 SGDLS, CDR2 YYNGEE. The CDR3 loop spans 15 amino acids. V gave up 3 bases and J gave up 1 base, with 11 bases separating them. The CDR3 coding sequence is TGTGCCAGCAGCGATCCGAGGTCTTCCTACAATGAGCAGTTCTTC. Translating gives CASSDPRSSYNEQFF.

This rearrangement joins TRBV28 to TRBJ2-3; possibly TRBD2 for D (6 bases). The CDR3 runs to 16 residues. The V end was cut by 7 bases, the J end by 0 bases, with 17 bases between. The V gene's germline CDR1 is MDHEN and CDR2 SYDVKM. Here the CDR3 DNA reads TGTGCCAGCAACATACTAGCTCGCCCAAGCACAGATACGCAGTATTTT. It yields the protein CASNILARPSTDTQYF.

The chain carries TRBV7-9 and TRBJ1-3; D gene uncertain. Trimming shortened V by 7 bases and J by 4 bases, and 20 bases separated the two germline ends. Germline CDR1 and CDR2: SEHNR and FQNEAQ (reference sequence). The CDR3 has 16 amino acids. As DNA, the CDR3 is TGTGCCAGCAATCGCCATGACGCCCCGGGGGGAAACACCATATATTTT. Amino acid sequence: CASNRHDAPGGNTIYF. The variable domain in full, with the rest retrieved from reference TRBV7-9 and TRBJ1-3, is DTGVSQNPRHKITKRGQNVTFRCDPISEHNRLYWYRQTLGQGPEFLTYFQNEAQLEKSRLLSDRFSAERPKGSFSTLEIQRTEQGDSAMYLCASNRHDAPGGNTIYFGEGSWLTVV.

This clone was observed once. This sequence joins TRBV7-9 and TRBJ1-1, with 9 positions matching TRBD1. Germline lookup yields CDR1 SEHNR and CDR2 FQNEAQ (reference sequence). Trimming at V came to 5 bases and at J to 3 bases, leaving 4 bases not matched to a gene. This CDR3 spans 14 amino acids. The CDR3 here is CASSKTGGDTEAFF. The DNA for the CDR3 is TGTGCCAGCAGCAAGACAGGGGGTGACACTGAAGCTTTCTTT.

The genes are TRBV9 and TRBJ2-7, with a weak D call TRBD1 (6 bases). Germline CDR1 reads SGDLS; CDR2 reads YYNGEE. The CDR3 is 15 residues long. The V end lost 2 bases, the J end lost 0 bases, and 12 bases lay between the germline ends. The CDR3 bases are TGTGCCAGCAGCGTTGGCGGACAGTCCTCCTACGAGCAGTACTTC. Encoded protein: CASSVGGQSSYEQYF. The variable domain in full, completed from reference TRBV9 and TRBJ2-7, reads DSGVTQTPKHLITATGQRVTLRCSPRSGDLSVYWYQQSLDQGLQFLIQYYNGEERAKGNILERFSAQQFPDLHSELNLSSLELGDSALYFCASSVGGQSSYEQYFGPGTRLTVT.

The chain is built from TRBV6-6 and TRBJ2-5; D uncertain. Trimming pared 2 bases from V and 1 base from J, leaving 5 bases between. This CDR3 comprises 13 residues. CDR1 and CDR2 from the germline V gene are MNHNY and SVGAGI (reference sequence). This CDR3 is CASSYGGQETQYF. DNA of the CDR3: TGTGCCAGCAGTTACGGCGGCCAAGAGACCCAGTACTTC.

The V gene is TRBV7-8, the J gene TRBJ2-3; D is undetermined. The CDR3 spans 16 residues. Germline V lookup: CDR1 SGHVS, CDR2 FQNEAQ. V lost 0 bases and J 4 bases, leaving 14 bases between the germline ends. DNA of the CDR3: TGTGCCAGCAGCTTAGCCCCGCCGATGAGCGCAGATACGCAGTATTTT. Protein: CASSLAPPMSADTQYF.

This clone was counted between two and nine times. The chain recombines TRBV28 with TRBJ1-6; D gene uncertain. V was shortened by 5 bases and J by 7 bases, with 9 bases between the two germline ends. The CDR3 runs to 13 residues. Germline V gene data show CDR1 as MDHEN and CDR2 as SYDVKM. The CDR3 DNA is TGTGCCAGCAGTCCTACGGTGAATTCACCCCTCCACTTT. Translating gives CASSPTVNSPLHF.

V is TRBV15 and J is TRBJ2-3, with TRBD2 matching over 8 bases. CDR1 LNHNV and CDR2 YYDKDF come from the germline V gene (reference sequence). V shed 0 bases and J 5 bases; nucleotides not matched to a gene: 4. The CDR3 extends over 15 amino acids. This chain's CDR3 is CATSRESSGGDTQYF. CDR3 DNA: TGTGCCACCAGCAGAGAGAGCAGCGGGGGAGATACGCAGTATTTT.

The chain joins TRBV10-3 to TRBJ2-3, with 8 bases fitting TRBD2. Trimming took 10 bases from V and 2 from J; bases not matched to a gene: 17. Germline lookup yields CDR1 ENHRY and CDR2 SYGVKD. The CDR3 spans 17 residues. The CDR3 DNA reads as TGTGCCACCAGCCGGGTGCAGCGGGAGTTCGTCACAGATACGCAGTATTTT. This gives the protein CATSRVQREFVTDTQYF.